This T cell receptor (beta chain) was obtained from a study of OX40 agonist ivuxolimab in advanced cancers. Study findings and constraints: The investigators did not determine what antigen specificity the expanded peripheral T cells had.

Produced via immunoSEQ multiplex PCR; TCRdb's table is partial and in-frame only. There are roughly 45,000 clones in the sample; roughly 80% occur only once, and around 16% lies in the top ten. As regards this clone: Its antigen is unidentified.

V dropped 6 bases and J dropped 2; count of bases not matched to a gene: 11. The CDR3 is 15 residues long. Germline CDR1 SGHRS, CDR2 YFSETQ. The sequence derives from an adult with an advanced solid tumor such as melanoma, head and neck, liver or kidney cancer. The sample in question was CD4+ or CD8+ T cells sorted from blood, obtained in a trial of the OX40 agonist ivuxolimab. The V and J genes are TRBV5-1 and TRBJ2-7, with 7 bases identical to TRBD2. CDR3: CASTPGTNAAYEQYF. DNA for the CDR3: TGCGCCAGCACTCCCGGGACTAACGCGGCCTACGAGCAGTACTTC.